The 7 T cell receptor beta chains given below trace back to one sample, sequenced in a study of PD-1 blockade in classical Hodgkin lymphoma. The time point: cycle 4 day 1 (C4D1), after five to seven weeks of nivolumab. Each patient experienced a relapse that followed autologous stem cell transplantation, and brentuximab vedotin exposure varied. Isolation of CD8+ T cells from thawed PBMCs used magnetic negative selection. TCRdb's table, derived via immunoSEQ multiplex PCR, lists solely in-frame clones and lacks some. The sample records 4,000 to 6,000 clones, about 65% being singletons. The sample in question was CD8+ T cells from blood, obtained before the fourth cycle of nivolumab. These receptors were collected from a human donor with classical Hodgkin lymphoma.

V and J are TRBV27 and TRBJ1-2; the D gene is possibly TRBD1 (6 bases). CDR3 length: 13 residues. Trimming took 10 bases from V and 5 from J, leaving 17 bases between them. Looked up from germline, CDR1 is MNHEY and CDR2 is SMNVEV (reference sequence). Here the CDR3 DNA reads TGTGCCACAGGGGCCGGTGGGAGTTATGGCTACACCTTC. Protein product: CATGAGGSYGYTF.

V usage is TRBV7-8 and J usage is TRBJ2-5; D not certain. Germline V gene lookup returns CDR1 SGHVS and CDR2 FQNEAQ. Trimming took off 1 base at V and 2 bases at J, with 5 bases between the two ends. The CDR3 is made up of 13 amino acids. The CDR3 DNA is TGTGCCAGCAGCTTAGATAGTCAAGAGACCCAGTACTTC. Translating it yields CASSLDSQETQYF.

This clone was detected once. The genes are TRBV4-1 and TRBJ2-5; possible D gene TRBD1, 7 bases. The germline V and J ends were trimmed by 5 bases and 10 bases, with 17 bases remaining between them. The CDR3 has 13 residues. Germline lookup yields CDR1 MGHRA and CDR2 YSYEKL. CDR3: CASSVGGGGDQYF. The CDR3 bases are TGCGCCAGCAGCGTCGGAGGGGGCGGCGACCAGTACTTC.

This chain joins TRBV7-9 and TRBJ1-1; tentative D call: TRBD1 (5 bases). The V and J ends lost 3 bases and 1 base respectively, with 15 bases between them. The germline CDR1 and CDR2 sequences are SEHNR and FQNEAQ (reference sequence). The CDR3 extends over 16 amino acids. The CDR3 region is CASSFSRGHPNTEAFF. The CDR3 DNA reads TGTGCCAGCAGCTTTTCCCGAGGACACCCGAACACTGAAGCTTTCTTT.

This chain links TRBV7-2 with TRBJ2-7; 11 bases are a match to TRBD2. J gave up 3 bases and V 6 bases, and 4 bases lay outside the gene matches. There are 14 residues in the CDR3. Germline loops: CDR1 SGHTA, CDR2 FQGNSA. The CDR3 region has the DNA TGTGCCAGCAGTACTAGCGGGAGTAACTACGAGCAGTACTTC. Amino acids: CASSTSGSNYEQYF.

This clone was observed a single time. This rearrangement joins TRBV9 to TRBJ2-1; the D gene is possibly TRBD2 (6 bases). Germline V CDR1 and CDR2: SGDLS, YYNGEE. The CDR3 has 15 residues. V lost 3 bases and J lost 0, with 10 bases in between. CDR3 sequence (DNA): TGTGCCAGCAGCGCGGACGGGAGCTCCTACAATGAGCAGTTCTTC. Translation: CASSADGSSYNEQFF.

The table lists this clone with a count of one. The chain joins TRBV7-9 to TRBJ2-1; no clear D. Germline V gives CDR1 SEHNR, CDR2 FQNEAQ (reference sequence). The germline V and J ends were trimmed by 1 base and 1 base, with 11 bases remaining between them. This CDR3 is 16 amino acids long. The DNA of the CDR3 is TGTGCCAGCAGCTTAGTTCTAGATTTGTCCTACAATGAGCAGTTCTTC. Protein product: CASSLVLDLSYNEQFF.